These 15 T cell receptor beta chains were sequenced from one sample in a study of blood T cell repertoires in COVID-19. Method: immunoSEQ multiplex PCR; TCRdb's copy keeps in-frame clones and lacks some. The sample yields 200,000 to 250,000 clones, 70% to 90% seen once. Sequencing input: PBMCs or T cells enriched from blood (not recorded which). These receptors came from a man between 50 and 59 years old who had been exposed to COVID-19.

In this sample, this clone turned up a few times. J is TRBJ2-7 and V is TRBV5-1, with 8 positions matching TRBD1. The length of the CDR3 is 15 residues. After removal of 3 bases from V and 0 bases from J, the junction contained 5 bases not matched to a gene. The germline V gene encodes CDR1 SGHRS and CDR2 YFSETQ. The CDR3, as DNA: TGCGCCAGCAGCTCCGGACAGGGTGGCTCCTACGAGCAGTACGTC. Translated, it gives CASSSGQGGSYEQYV.

This clone was seen a single time. This chain joins TRBV2 and TRBJ2-4; TRBD1 is a possible D gene (6 bases). V lost 6 bases and J lost 0, with 24 bases in between. In germline, CDR1 is SNHLY, CDR2 FYNNEI. The CDR3 totals 19 residues. The CDR3 nucleotides are TGTGCCAGCAGGGGTCAGGGGCGAGTCGACCGGGGAGCCAAAAACATTCAGTACTTC. Its protein product is CASRGQGRVDRGAKNIQYF.

The V gene is TRBV18, the J gene TRBJ2-7; 8 bases agree with TRBD1. The CDR3 covers 14 residues. The J segment lost 5 bases and the V segment lost 1 base, leaving 4 bases of the junction unmatched. Germline CDR1 KGHSH, CDR2 LQKENI. Here the CDR3 reads CASSPRTGYDEQYF. The CDR3 DNA reads TGTGCCAGCTCACCACGGACAGGGTACGACGAGCAGTACTTC.

The CDR3 region is CASRQSGTGRTGELFF. CDR3 DNA: TGCGCCAGCAGACAATCCGGGACAGGGAGGACCGGGGAGCTGTTTTTT. The chain joins TRBV5-1 to TRBJ2-2; 9 bases fit TRBD1. CDR3 length: 16 residues. Trimming took 5 bases from V and 5 from J; bases not matched to a gene: 10. Per germline, CDR1 SGHRS and CDR2 YFSETQ.

The gene calls are TRBV11-3 and TRBJ2-2; tentatively, D is TRBD2 (5 bases). V shed 8 bases and J shed 4 bases, with 20 bases lying between them. Germline V gene data show CDR1 as SGHNT and CDR2 as YENEEA. The CDR3 contains 16 residues. The chain's CDR3 is CASVKRGSRTTGELFF. The CDR3 bases are TGTGCCAGCGTCAAACGGGGTAGCAGGACCACCGGGGAGCTGTTTTTT.

The V and J genes are TRBV3-1 (or the pseudogene TRBV3-2) and TRBJ1-4, with 10 bases matching TRBD1. Germline CDR1 reads LGHDT; CDR2 reads YNNKEL (reference sequence). After removal of 4 bases from V and 6 bases from J, the junction contained 5 bases not matched to a gene. The CDR3 has 15 residues. CDR3 in DNA: TGTGCCAGCAGCCGACCGACAGGGGGCTATGAAAAACTGTTTTTT. Residues: CASSRPTGGYEKLFF.

The rearrangement joins TRBV18 to TRBJ2-7; 14 bases line up with TRBD2. CDR3 length equals 16 residues. Per the germline V gene, CDR1 is KGHSH and CDR2 is LQKENI. With 4 bases clipped from V and 4 bases from J, the junction kept 6 bases outside the gene matches. This CDR3 reads CASSLGLAGGAYEQYF. The CDR3 DNA is TGTGCCAGCTCACTAGGACTAGCGGGGGGAGCTTACGAGCAGTACTTC.

This rearrangement joins TRBV28 to TRBJ1-2, with TRBD1 matching 7 bases. The CDR3 is 14 residues long. Trimming removed 4 bases from V and 4 bases from J; junction bases left unmatched: 6. Per the germline V gene, CDR1 is MDHEN and CDR2 is SYDVKM. CDR3 sequence reads: CASSSGQASYGYTF. CDR3 bases: TGTGCCAGCAGTTCTGGACAGGCTAGCTATGGCTACACCTTC.

This chain links TRBV5-1 with TRBJ2-1, with D possibly matching TRBD2 (6 bases). The germline V gene encodes CDR1 SGHRS and CDR2 YFSETQ. Deletions cut 4 bases from V and 1 base from J, with 12 bases between. The CDR3 runs 15 residues. The CDR3: CASSVSGSSYNEQFF. DNA for the CDR3: TGCGCCAGCAGCGTCAGCGGGTCTTCCTACAATGAGCAGTTCTTC.

This clone was seen once. The gene calls are TRBV5-1 and TRBJ1-2; 8 bases fit TRBD1. The CDR3 consists of 17 residues. The J segment lost 1 base and the V segment lost 3 bases, leaving 11 bases of the junction unmatched. The germline gives CDR1 SGHRS, CDR2 YFSETQ. This CDR3 reads CASSSGPGTGDNYGYTF. CDR3 DNA sequence: TGCGCCAGCAGCTCTGGGCCCGGGACAGGTGATAACTATGGCTACACCTTC.

The rearrangement links TRBV20-1 to TRBJ2-7; 15 nucleotides match TRBD2. Germline assignment: CDR1 DFQATT and CDR2 SNEGSKA (reference sequence). The length of the CDR3 is 18 residues. V lost 3 bases and J lost 4; bases outside the gene matches: 13. DNA for the CDR3: TGCAGTGCTAGTCCGTCACCCGGGACTAGCGGGGGGCGGTACGAGCAGTACTTC. Protein sequence: CSASPSPGTSGGRYEQYF.

The chain links TRBV15 to TRBJ1-5; D gene ambiguous. Trimming left V 0 bases short and J 0 bases short, with 9 bases between. The CDR3 runs to 16 residues. Germline values: CDR1 LNHNV, CDR2 YYDKDF (reference sequence). CDR3 region: CATSRDPNFSNQPQHF. CDR3 coding DNA: TGTGCCACCAGCAGAGACCCAAACTTTAGCAATCAGCCCCAGCATTTT.

This clone was seen only once. The chain has TRBV29-1 and TRBJ1-3; tentatively, D is TRBD1 (6 bases). The V end was cut by 6 bases, the J end by 3 bases, with 9 bases between. Germline V gene data show CDR1 as SQVTM and CDR2 as ANQGSEA. The CDR3 sequence is 12 residues long. DNA of the CDR3: TGCAGCGTAAACAGGGATGGAAACACCATATATTTT. Translation: CSVNRDGNTIYF. Full variable domain (outside the CDR3, taken from reference TRBV29-1 and TRBJ1-3): SAVISQKPSRDICQRGTSLTIQCQVDSQVTMMFWYRQQPGQSLTLIATANQGSEATYESGFVIDKFPISRPNLTFSTLTVSNMSPEDSSIYLCSVNRDGNTIYFGEGSWLTVV.

The chain is built from TRBV7-9 and TRBJ2-1; tentative D call: TRBD2 (6 bases). CDR3 size: 14 residues. CDR1 is SEHNR, CDR2 FQNEAQ, per germline (reference sequence). Trimming took 5 bases from V and 2 from J, leaving 10 bases between them. The CDR3 DNA reads TGTGCCAGCAGCCTCCCTAGCGCCTACAATGAGCAGTTCTTC. It translates to CASSLPSAYNEQFF. The variable domain in full, with the rest retrieved from reference TRBV7-9 and TRBJ2-1, is DTGVSQNPRHKITKRGQNVTFRCDPISEHNRLYWYRQTLGQGPEFLTYFQNEAQLEKSRLLSDRFSAERPKGSFSTLEIQRTEQGDSAMYLCASSLPSAYNEQFFGPGTRLTVL.

The chain uses TRBV7-9 and TRBJ2-1; TRBD2 agrees at 7 bases. Germline CDR1 reads SEHNR; CDR2 reads FQNEAQ (reference sequence). The ends lost 5 bases at V and 0 bases at J; junction bases unmatched: 13. CDR3 length equals 18 residues. DNA for the CDR3: TGTGCCAGCAGCCACATCGCCGGGACTAACTTCTCCTACAATGAGCAGTTCTTC. Encoded protein: CASSHIAGTNFSYNEQFF.